A selection of T cell receptor beta chains follows, all from one sample in a study of vaccination effects on CD4 cells after COVID-19. Using immunoSEQ multiplex PCR, the repertoire was profiled, and TCRdb retains in-frame clones only, with some absent. The sample has 50,000 to 80,000 clones; less than 80% are singletons. No antigens are known for them. This specimen was CD4+ T cells from PBMCs cultured without peptide, taken after COVID-19 vaccination. The receptors shown here come from a human donor who received a COVID-19 vaccine. The CDR3 runs from the conserved cysteine through the conserved F or W. A D gene is named only where the DNA matches it firmly. Size values are once, few and many counts, or a class for expanded clones, and some rows have none.

TGCGCCAGCAGGTTCAGGGTTGTACAGCCCCAGCATTTT | CASRFRVVQPQHF | - | TRBJ1-5 | TRBV5-1 | -
TGTGCCAGTAGTATAATTGGGGGGGCATCATCCACCGGGGAGCTGTTTTTT | CASSIIGGASSTGELFF | - | TRBJ2-2 | TRBV19 | -
TGCGCCAGCAGCACCTCCCCCCAAGTCTCTGGAAACACCATATATTTT | CASSTSPQVSGNTIYF | - | TRBJ1-3 | TRBV5-1 | -
TGTGCCAGCAGCGACCTACAGGGCCCGGATGAGCAGTTCTTC | CASSDLQGPDEQFF | - | TRBJ2-1 | TRBV9 | -
TGCGCCAGCAGCTTGGTTCAACGGGGAACAGATACGCAGTATTTT | CASSLVQRGTDTQYF | once | TRBJ2-3 | TRBV5-1 | -
TGTGCCTGGAGGGGACAGGGGAGCTACAATGAGCAGTTCTTC | CAWRGQGSYNEQFF | - | TRBJ2-1 | TRBV30 | TRBD1
TGTGCCAGCAGCGTAGATACAGGGTCTACTGAAGCTTTCTTT | CASSVDTGSTEAFF | - | TRBJ1-1 | TRBV9 | -
TGTGCCAGCTCACCAATGACAGGGATGAACACTGAAGCTTTCTTT | CASSPMTGMNTEAFF | - | TRBJ1-1 | TRBV18 | TRBD1
TGTGCCAGCAGCTCGGGACAGGGGGCTATAAGCAATCAGCCCCAGCATTTT | CASSSGQGAISNQPQHF | few | TRBJ1-5 | TRBV7-8 | TRBD1
TGCGCCAGCACAATCCTTCCCGACATCTGGGAGACCCAGTACTTC | CASTILPDIWETQYF | - | TRBJ2-5 | TRBV5-1 | -
TGCGCCAGCAGCCAAGCCGCGGGGGGGAATTCCTACAATGAGCAGTTCTTC | CASSQAAGGNSYNEQFF | - | TRBJ2-1 | TRBV4-3 | TRBD2
TGTGCCAGCAGCTTAGTGACTAGCGGGGGGCAAGAGCAGTATTTT | CASSLVTSGGQEQYF | - | TRBJ2-3 | TRBV7-2 | TRBD2
TGTGCCAGCAGCCGATCGGGGGGGAACACCTATAATTCACCCCTCCACTTT | CASSRSGGNTYNSPLHF | - | TRBJ1-6 | TRBV11-2 | -
TGCGCCAGCAGCCCGTTTGCGGGGGGCTATGGCTACACCTTC | CASSPFAGGYGYTF | - | TRBJ1-2 | TRBV5-1 | -
TGTGCCAGCAGGACAGACAGGGGCAGAGGAAACACCATATATTTT | CASRTDRGRGNTIYF | - | TRBJ1-3 | TRBV6-5 | TRBD1
TGTGCCACCACAGGGTCTAGCACAGATACGCAGTATTTT | CATTGSSTDTQYF | - | TRBJ2-3 | TRBV11-1 | -
TGTGCCAGCCCTGACCTAACCGGGGAAGATACGCAGTATTTT | CASPDLTGEDTQYF | few | TRBJ2-3 | TRBV5-8 | -
TGTGCCACCAGCAGGTTCGGGGGGAGCTCCTACAATGAGCAGTTCTTC | CATSRFGGSSYNEQFF | - | TRBJ2-1 | TRBV15 | TRBD2
TGCGCCAGCAGCTTGGACGGGGGGACCACTGAAGCTTTCTTT | CASSLDGGTTEAFF | few | TRBJ1-1 | TRBV5-1 | -
TGTGCCAGCACCCTGAGGGGGGGGCAGCCCCAGCATTTT | CASTLRGGQPQHF | - | TRBJ1-5 | TRBV6-5 | -
TGCAGTGCTAGAGTGAGAACTGAAGCTTTCTTT | CSARVRTEAFF | - | TRBJ1-1 | TRBV20-1 | -
TGTGCCAGCAGCTTGCACGGGAACACCGGGGAGCTGTTTTTT | CASSLHGNTGELFF | once | TRBJ2-2 | TRBV7-2 | -
TGTGCCTGGAGTGGTGGGGGAACTGAAGCTTTCTTT | CAWSGGGTEAFF | - | TRBJ1-1 | TRBV30 | -
TGTGCCAGCAGTTACTCAACACCTCGCACAGATACGCAGTATTTT | CASSYSTPRTDTQYF | - | TRBJ2-3 | TRBV6-5 | -
TGTGCCAGCAGCTTGGACCGGGACAGGGTTTATTTT | CASSLDRDRVYF | - | TRBJ2-3 | TRBV5-5 | TRBD1
TGTGCCAGCAGCTTCTCCGAAGGGAACACCATATATTTT | CASSFSEGNTIYF | - | TRBJ1-3 | TRBV5-8 | -
TGTGCCAGCAGTTTAAGGGAGTTTTGGCAGGGGCGAGAAAAACTGTTTTTT | CASSLREFWQGREKLFF | - | TRBJ1-4 | TRBV28 | -
TGTGCCAGCAGTGAAGCCTTTTGGGAGCTGGGCAAAGAGACCCAGTACTTC | CASSEAFWELGKETQYF | - | TRBJ2-5 | TRBV6-1 | -
TGTGCCAGCAGTCCTATGCGACAGGGATGGGATGGCTACACCTTC | CASSPMRQGWDGYTF | - | TRBJ1-2 | TRBV27 | TRBD1
TGTGCCAGCAGTCCCCGGACAGGGGGTTATTCCTCTGGGGCCAACGTCCTGACTTTC | CASSPRTGGYSSGANVLTF | - | TRBJ2-6 | TRBV27 | TRBD1
TGTGCCACCAGCAGAATTACAGGGGGCGCGGGTGAAAAACTGTTTTTT | CATSRITGGAGEKLFF | - | TRBJ1-4 | TRBV15 | TRBD1
TGTGCCAGCAGCCGACAGGGGACCTATGGCTACACCTTC | CASSRQGTYGYTF | - | TRBJ1-2 | TRBV12-3/TRBV12-4 | TRBD1
TGCGCCAGCAGCCGGGACTGGGGTAACACCGGGGAGCTGTTTTTT | CASSRDWGNTGELFF | - | TRBJ2-2 | TRBV5-1 | -
TGTGCCAGCAGCTTGTACGCGGCGGGATCTGGAAACACCATATATTTT | CASSLYAAGSGNTIYF | - | TRBJ1-3 | TRBV5-6 | -
TGTGCCAGCAGTTTAGTGGGGAGCCGGGGCTACACCTTC | CASSLVGSRGYTF | medium-sized | TRBJ1-2 | TRBV27 | -
TGTGCCAGCAGTAGACAGGGAGATGGCTACACCTTC | CASSRQGDGYTF | few | TRBJ1-2 | TRBV6-4 | TRBD1
TGTGCCTGGAGTTTAGGACTGCAAGAGACCCAGTACTTC | CAWSLGLQETQYF | - | TRBJ2-5 | TRBV30 | -
TGTGCCTGGAGTGGGGGCTCAAATCAGCCCCAGCATTTT | CAWSGGSNQPQHF | - | TRBJ1-5 | TRBV30 | -
TGCGCCAGCAGTGAGTCGCGACAGGGGGCCAAAAACATTCAGTACTTC | CASSESRQGAKNIQYF | - | TRBJ2-4 | TRBV10-2 | TRBD1
TGTGCCAGCAGCTCGAACTCGGTTGGTACTGAAGCTTTCTTT | CASSSNSVGTEAFF | - | TRBJ1-1 | TRBV7-3 | -
TGTGCCTGGAGTGTAGGGGGTTACAATTCACCCCTCCACTTT | CAWSVGGYNSPLHF | few | TRBJ1-6 | TRBV30 | -
TGTGCCAGCTCACCGGGGCGAAGCACAGATACGCAGTATTTT | CASSPGRSTDTQYF | - | TRBJ2-3 | TRBV18 | -
TGTGCCAGCAGTCAACAGGATTGGGAGACCCAGTACTTC | CASSQQDWETQYF | - | TRBJ2-5 | TRBV7-7 | -
TGTGCCAGCAGCTTGGGTGCAGGGAACACCGGGGAGCTGTTTTTT | CASSLGAGNTGELFF | - | TRBJ2-2 | TRBV5-4 | -
TGTGCCAGCAGCTTAACTGGGACAGGGAATTCACCCCTCCACTTT | CASSLTGTGNSPLHF | - | TRBJ1-6 | TRBV7-3 | TRBD1
TGTGCCATCAGCCTAAATTTAGATGAAAAACTGTTTTTT | CAISLNLDEKLFF | - | TRBJ1-4 | TRBV10-3 | -
TGTGCCAGCAGCGGCCTCGCGGGGGAGACCCAGTACTTC | CASSGLAGETQYF | once | TRBJ2-5 | TRBV2 | -
TGTGCCAGCAGCTTAGGAGTCATAGGGGGCCGGAACACTGAAGCTTTCTTT | CASSLGVIGGRNTEAFF | - | TRBJ1-1 | TRBV11-2 | TRBD1
TGTGCCAGCTCACCCCAAGGACTAGCGGGGGGGCCGGATACGCAGTATTTT | CASSPQGLAGGPDTQYF | - | TRBJ2-3 | TRBV18 | TRBD2
TGTGCCACCAAAAGGGACAGGGGGTCCTATGGCTACACCTTC | CATKRDRGSYGYTF | - | TRBJ1-2 | TRBV19 | TRBD1
TGTGCCAGCAGCCAATTTACAGGGGGCCTTGAGGACTTC | CASSQFTGGLEDF | - | TRBJ2-5 | TRBV3-1/TRBV3-2 | TRBD1